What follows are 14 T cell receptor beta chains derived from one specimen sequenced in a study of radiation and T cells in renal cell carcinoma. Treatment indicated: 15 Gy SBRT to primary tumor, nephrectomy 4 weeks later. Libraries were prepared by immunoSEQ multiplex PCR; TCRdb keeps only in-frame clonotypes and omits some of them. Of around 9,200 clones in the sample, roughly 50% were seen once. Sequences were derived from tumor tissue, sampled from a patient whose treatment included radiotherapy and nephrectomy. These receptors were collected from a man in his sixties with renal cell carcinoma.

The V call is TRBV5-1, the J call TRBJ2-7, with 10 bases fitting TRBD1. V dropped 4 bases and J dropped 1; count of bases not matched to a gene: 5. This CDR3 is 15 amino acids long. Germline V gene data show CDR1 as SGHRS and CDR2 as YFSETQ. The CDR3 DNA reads TGCGCCAGCAGCGACCGGGACAGGGGTTCCTACGAGCAGTACTTC. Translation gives CASSDRDRGSYEQYF.

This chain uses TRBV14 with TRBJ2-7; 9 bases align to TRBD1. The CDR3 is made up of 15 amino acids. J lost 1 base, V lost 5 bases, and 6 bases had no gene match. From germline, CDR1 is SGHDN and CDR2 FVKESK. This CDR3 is CASSSRDRVSYEQYF. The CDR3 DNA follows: TGTGCCAGCAGCTCCCGGGACAGGGTGTCCTACGAGCAGTACTTC.

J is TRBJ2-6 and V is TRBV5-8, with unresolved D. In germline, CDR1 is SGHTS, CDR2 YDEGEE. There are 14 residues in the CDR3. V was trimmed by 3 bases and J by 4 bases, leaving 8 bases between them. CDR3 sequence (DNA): TGTGCCAGCAGCTCAAAGACAGGGGCCAACGTCCTGACTTTC. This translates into CASSSKTGANVLTF.

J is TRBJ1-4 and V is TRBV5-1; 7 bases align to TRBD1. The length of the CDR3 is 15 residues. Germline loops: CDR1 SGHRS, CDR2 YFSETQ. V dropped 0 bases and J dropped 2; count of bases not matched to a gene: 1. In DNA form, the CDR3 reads TGCGCCAGCAGCTTGGCGACAGGGACTAATGAAAAACTGTTTTTT. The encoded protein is CASSLATGTNEKLFF.

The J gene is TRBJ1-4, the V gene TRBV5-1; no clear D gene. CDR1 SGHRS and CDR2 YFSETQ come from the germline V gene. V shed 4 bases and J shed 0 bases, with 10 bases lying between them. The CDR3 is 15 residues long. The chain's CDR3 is CASSLDGATNEKLFF. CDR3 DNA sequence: TGCGCCAGCAGCCTGGACGGTGCAACTAATGAAAAACTGTTTTTT.

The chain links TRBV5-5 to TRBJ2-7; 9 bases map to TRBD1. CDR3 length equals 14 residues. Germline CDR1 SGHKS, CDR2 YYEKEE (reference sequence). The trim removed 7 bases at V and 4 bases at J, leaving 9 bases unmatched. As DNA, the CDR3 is TGTGCCAGCGCCCCCGGGACAGGGCCGTACGAGCAGTACTTC. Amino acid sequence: CASAPGTGPYEQYF.

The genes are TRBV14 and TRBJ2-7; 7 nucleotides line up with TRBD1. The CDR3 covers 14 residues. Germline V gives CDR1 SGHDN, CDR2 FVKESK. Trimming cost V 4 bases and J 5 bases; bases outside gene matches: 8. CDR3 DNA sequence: TGTGCCAGCAGCCTTCGGGACAGCATTAACGAGCAGTACTTC. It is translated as CASSLRDSINEQYF.

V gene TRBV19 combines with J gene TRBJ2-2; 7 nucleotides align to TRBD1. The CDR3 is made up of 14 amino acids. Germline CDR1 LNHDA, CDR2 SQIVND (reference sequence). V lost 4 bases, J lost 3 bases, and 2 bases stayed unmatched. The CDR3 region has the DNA TGTGCCAGTAGTAACAGGGGAGACACCGGGGAGCTGTTTTTT. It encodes CASSNRGDTGELFF.

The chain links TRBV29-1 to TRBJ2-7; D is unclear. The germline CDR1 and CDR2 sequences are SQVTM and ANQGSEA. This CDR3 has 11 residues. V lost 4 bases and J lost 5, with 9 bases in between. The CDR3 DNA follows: TGCAGCGTTGCTAGGTCTGACGAGCAGTACTTC. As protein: CSVARSDEQYF.

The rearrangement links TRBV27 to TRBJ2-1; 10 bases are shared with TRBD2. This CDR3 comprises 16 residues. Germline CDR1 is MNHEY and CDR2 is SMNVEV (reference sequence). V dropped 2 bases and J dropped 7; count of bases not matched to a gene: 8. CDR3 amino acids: CASSLDGSGRVNEQFF. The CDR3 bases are TGTGCCAGCAGTTTAGACGGAAGCGGGAGGGTGAATGAGCAGTTCTTC.

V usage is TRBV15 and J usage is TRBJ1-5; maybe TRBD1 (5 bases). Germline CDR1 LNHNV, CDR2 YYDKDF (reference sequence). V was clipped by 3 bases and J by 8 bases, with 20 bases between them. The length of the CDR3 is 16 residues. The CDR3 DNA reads TGTGCCACCAGCAGGGGATCAGGGATTGGGGCCGAGCCCCAGCATTTT. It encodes CATSRGSGIGAEPQHF.

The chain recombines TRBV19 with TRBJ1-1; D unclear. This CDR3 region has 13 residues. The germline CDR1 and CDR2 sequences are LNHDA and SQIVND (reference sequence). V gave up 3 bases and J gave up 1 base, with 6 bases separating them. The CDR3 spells CASSIDSNTEAFF. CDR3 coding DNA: TGTGCCAGTAGTATTGATTCGAACACTGAAGCTTTCTTT.

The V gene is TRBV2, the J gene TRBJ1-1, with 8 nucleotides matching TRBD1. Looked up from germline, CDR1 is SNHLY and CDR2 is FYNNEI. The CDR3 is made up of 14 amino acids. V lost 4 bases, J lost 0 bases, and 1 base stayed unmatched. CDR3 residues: CASSVDRVNTEAFF. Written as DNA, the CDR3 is TGTGCCAGCAGTGTGGACAGGGTGAACACTGAAGCTTTCTTT.

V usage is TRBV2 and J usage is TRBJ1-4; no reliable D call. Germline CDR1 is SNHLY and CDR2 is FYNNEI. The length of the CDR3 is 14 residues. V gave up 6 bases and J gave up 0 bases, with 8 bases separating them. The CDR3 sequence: CASRYIATNEKLFF. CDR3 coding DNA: TGTGCCAGCAGGTACATCGCAACTAATGAAAAACTGTTTTTT.